The subject of this entry is one TCR beta chain. This sample was taken from a study of control samples from healthy donors and cancer patients. CDR1 is GTSNPN and CDR2 is SVGIG in the germline V gene (reference sequence). Trimming removed 4 bases from V and 0 bases from J; junction bases left unmatched: 5. The CDR3 is 15 residues long. Method: immunoSEQ multiplex PCR; TCRdb's copy keeps in-frame clones and lacks some. The sample gives over 90,000 clones, about 91% of which show up once; 2% to 2.5% is in the top ten. Sequenced sample: blood. The sequence derives from a young woman in good health. V and J are TRBV30 and TRBJ2-7, with 11 bases aligning to TRBD2. CDR3 coding DNA: TGTGCCTGGACCACCGGGACTAGCGGCTCCTACGAGCAGTACTTC. Encoded protein: CAWTTGTSGSYEQYF.